The sequence of this TCR beta chain was determined in a study of technical replicates of blood from a few donors. This clone was observed once. The junction had 10 bases not matched to a gene; V was cut back by 6 bases and J by 5 bases. Germline V gives CDR1 MDHEN, CDR2 SYDVKM. This CDR3 is built from 15 residues. TCRdb's table, derived via immunoSEQ multiplex PCR, lists solely in-frame clones and lacks some. The sample yields 70,000 to 95,000 clones, more than 85% seen once. This TCR was recovered from a human donor in good health. Some clones in this sample may be carry-over from other donors' samples. Sequencing was performed on T cells isolated from PBMCs. The chain links TRBV28 to TRBJ2-7, with 10 bases identical to TRBD1. In DNA, the CDR3 is TGTGCCAGCAGGGTTTATGGGACAGGGGACCACGAGCAGTACTTC. Its protein is CASRVYGTGDHEQYF.